This T cell receptor (beta chain) appears in the sequencing data of a study of STAT5B mutations in CD4+ large granular lymphocyte leukemia. Overall study context: The CDR3 'QG' motif was associated with a particular HLA allele among healthy donors. Regarding the study as a whole: Compared with healthy controls (2/35), patient top clones favored TRBV06 (8/27). CD4-sorted patient repertoires seemed more clonal than healthy CD4+ repertoires.

Repertoires were generated with immunoSEQ multiplex PCR, while TCRdb's copy carries only in-frame clones and drops some. The profile shows about 31,000 clones, approximately 69% of them singletons. A word on this clone: Antigen: not known. At one end, the junction sequence differs from germline, possibly due to a read error.

This CDR3 spans 11 amino acids. Per germline, CDR1 MNHEY and CDR2 SVGAGI. V is TRBV6-5 and J is TRBJ2-5; no definite D call. Sequences were obtained from CD4+ T cells from blood buffy coats. The TCR sequence derives from a human donor in good health. The CDR3 DNA sequence: TGTGCCAGCAGTTACGGAGAGGCCCAGTACTTC. As protein: CASSYGEAQYF.